The source of this T cell receptor beta chain is a study of vaccination effects on CD4 cells after COVID-19. Ahead of sequencing, the ViraFEST assay grew antigen-specific CD4+ T cells using viral peptide pools. Isolation of CD4+ T cells took place after 10 days of culture. Participants completed two doses of the BNT162b2 or mRNA-1273 vaccine. Concerning this clone: Antigen unknown.

TCRdb's table, derived via immunoSEQ multiplex PCR, lists solely in-frame clones and lacks some. The sample consists of about 59,000 clones, around 82% of them appearing once. This CDR3 spans 15 amino acids. Germline V lookup: CDR1 MRHNA, CDR2 SNTAGT. The V and J ends lost 0 bases and 2 bases respectively, with 10 bases between them. The TCR was taken from a human donor who received a COVID-19 vaccine. The material was CD4+ T cells from PBMCs cultured with HCoV-OC43 spike peptides, obtained after COVID-19 vaccination. Described subset: HCoV-OC43 spike overlapping peptide pool stimulation. The chain has TRBV6-4 and TRBJ1-2; D possibly corresponds to TRBD1 (5 bases). The CDR3 nucleotides are TGTGCCAGCAGTGACTCGGGGGGACGGAACTATGGCTACACCTTC. It yields the protein CASSDSGGRNYGYTF.